This T cell receptor beta chain was found in a study of shared clonotypes between healthy human individuals. General study results and limits: Shared across four donors were around 5% of the naive CD4 clonotypes. Against clonotypes common to all four donors, non-shared ones had lower generation probabilities. Collection of samples was limited to blood; tissue repertoires likely differ.

CD45RO-negative CD8 cells positively selected for CCR7 made up the naive population, which excluded terminally differentiated effector memory CD45RA+ cells. A remark on this clone: Its antigen is not known.

An assay was performed, and its level was deep. The protocol was immunoSEQ multiplex PCR, while the TCRdb copy is restricted to in-frame clones and leaves out a portion. The sample holds millions of clones, 90% to 95% seen once. The CDR3 has 15 residues. With 7 bases clipped from V and 7 bases from J, the junction kept 13 bases outside the gene matches. The V gene's germline CDR1 is MDHEN and CDR2 SYDVKM. The clonotype was recovered from a man aged 18 to 35 in good health. Some clones in this sample may be carry-over from other donors' samples. The source material was naive CD8+ T cells from PBMCs. The chain couples TRBV28 to TRBJ2-1; 7 bases are a match to TRBD2. The CDR3 protein is CASKSSAGAGNEQFF. Here the CDR3 DNA reads TGTGCCAGCAAATCCTCGGCGGGAGCGGGGAATGAGCAGTTCTTC.